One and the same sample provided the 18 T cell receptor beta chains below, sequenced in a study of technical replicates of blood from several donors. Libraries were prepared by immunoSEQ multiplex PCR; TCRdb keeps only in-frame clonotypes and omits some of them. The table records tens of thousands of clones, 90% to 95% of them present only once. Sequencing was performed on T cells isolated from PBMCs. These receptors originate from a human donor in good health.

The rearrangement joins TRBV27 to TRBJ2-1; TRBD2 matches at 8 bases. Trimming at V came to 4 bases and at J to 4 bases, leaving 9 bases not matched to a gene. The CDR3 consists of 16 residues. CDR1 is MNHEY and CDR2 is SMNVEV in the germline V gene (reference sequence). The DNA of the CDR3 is TGTGCCAGCAGTTCTCAAACTAGCGGACCATACAATGAGCAGTTCTTC. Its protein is CASSSQTSGPYNEQFF.

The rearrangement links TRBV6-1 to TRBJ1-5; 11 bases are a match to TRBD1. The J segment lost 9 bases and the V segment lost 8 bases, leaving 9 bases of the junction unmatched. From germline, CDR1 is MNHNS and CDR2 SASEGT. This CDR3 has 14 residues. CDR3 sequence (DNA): TGTGCCAGCGGGGGACAGGGGGGGGAGAGGCCCCAGCATTTT. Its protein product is CASGGQGGERPQHF.

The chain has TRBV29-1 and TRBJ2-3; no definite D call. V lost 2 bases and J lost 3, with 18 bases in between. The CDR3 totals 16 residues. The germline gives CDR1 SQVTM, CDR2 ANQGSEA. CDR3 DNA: TGCAGCGTTGAAAAGAATATTTGGGCAGTAACAGATACGCAGTATTTT. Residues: CSVEKNIWAVTDTQYF.

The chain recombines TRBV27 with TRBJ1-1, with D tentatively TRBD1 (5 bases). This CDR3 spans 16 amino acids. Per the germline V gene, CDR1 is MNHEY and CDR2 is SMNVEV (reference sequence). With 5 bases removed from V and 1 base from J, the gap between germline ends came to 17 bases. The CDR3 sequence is CASSPSSGAGNTEAFF. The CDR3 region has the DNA TGTGCCAGCAGTCCAAGTAGTGGGGCAGGGAACACTGAAGCTTTCTTT.

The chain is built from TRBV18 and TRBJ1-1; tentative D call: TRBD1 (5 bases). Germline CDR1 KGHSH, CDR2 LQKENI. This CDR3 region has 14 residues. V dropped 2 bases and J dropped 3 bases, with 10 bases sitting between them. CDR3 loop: CASSPSGGDTEAFF. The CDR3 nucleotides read TGTGCCAGCTCACCATCGGGGGGGGACACTGAAGCTTTCTTT.

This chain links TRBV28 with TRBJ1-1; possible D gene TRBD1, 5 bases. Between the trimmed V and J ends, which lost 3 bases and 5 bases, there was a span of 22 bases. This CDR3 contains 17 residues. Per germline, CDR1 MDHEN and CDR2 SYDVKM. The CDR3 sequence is CASSLGQVGYLGTEAFF. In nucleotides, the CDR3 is TGTGCCAGCAGTTTGGGGCAGGTCGGCTACCTTGGTACTGAAGCTTTCTTT.

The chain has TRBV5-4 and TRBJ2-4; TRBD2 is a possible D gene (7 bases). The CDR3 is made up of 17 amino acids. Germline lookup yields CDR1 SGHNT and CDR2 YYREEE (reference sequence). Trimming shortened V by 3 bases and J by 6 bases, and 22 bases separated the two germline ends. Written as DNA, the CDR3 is TGTGCCAGCAGCTGGGGAGGGGGGATGAACGCCGGAAACATTCAGTACTTC. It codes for CASSWGGGMNAGNIQYF.

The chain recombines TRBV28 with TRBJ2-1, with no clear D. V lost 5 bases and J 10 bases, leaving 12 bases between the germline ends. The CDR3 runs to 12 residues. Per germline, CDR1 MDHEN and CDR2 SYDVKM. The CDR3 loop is CASSISVGEQFF. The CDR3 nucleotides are TGTGCCAGCAGTATTTCAGTCGGGGAGCAGTTCTTC.

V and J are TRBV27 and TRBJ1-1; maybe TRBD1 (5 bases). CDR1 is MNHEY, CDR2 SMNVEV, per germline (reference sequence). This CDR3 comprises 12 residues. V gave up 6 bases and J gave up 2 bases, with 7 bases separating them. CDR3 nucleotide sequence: TGTGCCAGCAGGGGGGGTAACACTGAAGCTTTCTTT. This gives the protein CASRGGNTEAFF.

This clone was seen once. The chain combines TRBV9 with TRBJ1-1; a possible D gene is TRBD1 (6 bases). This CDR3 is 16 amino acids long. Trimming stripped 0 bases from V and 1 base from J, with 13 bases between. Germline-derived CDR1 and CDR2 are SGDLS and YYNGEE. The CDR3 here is CASSVGGGVSNTEAFF. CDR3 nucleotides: TGTGCCAGCAGCGTAGGCGGGGGCGTTTCGAACACTGAAGCTTTCTTT. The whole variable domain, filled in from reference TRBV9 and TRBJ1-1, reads DSGVTQTPKHLITATGQRVTLRCSPRSGDLSVYWYQQSLDQGLQFLIQYYNGEERAKGNILERFSAQQFPDLHSELNLSSLELGDSALYFCASSVGGGVSNTEAFFGQGTRLTVV.

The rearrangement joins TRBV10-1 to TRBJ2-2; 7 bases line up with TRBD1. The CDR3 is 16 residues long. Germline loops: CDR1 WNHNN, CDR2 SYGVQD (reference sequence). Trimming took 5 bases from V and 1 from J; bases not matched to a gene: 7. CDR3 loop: CASSSPTGWNTGELFF. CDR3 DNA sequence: TGCGCCAGCAGTTCCCCGACAGGGTGGAACACCGGGGAGCTGTTTTTT.

The CDR3 reads CASSAGSSTGELFF. The CDR3 nucleotides read TGTGCCAGCAGTGCCGGGTCGAGCACCGGGGAGCTGTTTTTT. The J gene is TRBJ2-2, the V gene TRBV6-1; D uncertain. CDR1 and CDR2 (germline): MNHNS, SASEGT. V dropped 4 bases and J dropped 4 bases, with 10 bases sitting between them. The CDR3 is 14 residues long.

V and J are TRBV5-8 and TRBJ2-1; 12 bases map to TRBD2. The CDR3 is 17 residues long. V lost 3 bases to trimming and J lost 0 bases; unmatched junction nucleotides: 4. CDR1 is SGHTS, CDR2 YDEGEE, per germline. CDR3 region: CASSSLAGGSSYNEQFF. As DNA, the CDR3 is TGTGCCAGCAGCTCACTAGCGGGGGGCAGCTCCTACAATGAGCAGTTCTTC.

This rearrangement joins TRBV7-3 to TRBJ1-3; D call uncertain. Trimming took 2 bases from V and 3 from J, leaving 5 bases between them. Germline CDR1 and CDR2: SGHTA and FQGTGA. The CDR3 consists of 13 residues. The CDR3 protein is CASSLGLGNTIYF. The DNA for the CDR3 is TGTGCCAGCAGCTTAGGCCTTGGAAACACCATATATTTT. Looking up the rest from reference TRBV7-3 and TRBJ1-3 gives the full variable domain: GAGVSQTPSNKVTEKGKYVELRCDPISGHTALYWYRQSLGQGPEFLIYFQGTGAADDSGLPNDRFFAVRPEGSVSTLKIQRTERGDSAVYLCASSLGLGNTIYFGEGSWLTVV.

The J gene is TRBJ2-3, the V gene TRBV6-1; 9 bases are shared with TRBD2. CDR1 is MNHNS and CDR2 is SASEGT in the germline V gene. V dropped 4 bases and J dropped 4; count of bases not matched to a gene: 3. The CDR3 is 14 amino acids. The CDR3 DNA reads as TGTGCCAGCAGTGTGGCGGGGGGGCCAGATACGCAGTATTTT. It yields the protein CASSVAGGPDTQYF.

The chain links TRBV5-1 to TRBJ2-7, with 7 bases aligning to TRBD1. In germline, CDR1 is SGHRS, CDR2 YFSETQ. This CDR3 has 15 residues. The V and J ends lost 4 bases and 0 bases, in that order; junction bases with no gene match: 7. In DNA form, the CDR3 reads TGCGCCAGCAGCCGATACAGGGGTAGCTCCTACGAGCAGTACTTC. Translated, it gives CASSRYRGSSYEQYF.

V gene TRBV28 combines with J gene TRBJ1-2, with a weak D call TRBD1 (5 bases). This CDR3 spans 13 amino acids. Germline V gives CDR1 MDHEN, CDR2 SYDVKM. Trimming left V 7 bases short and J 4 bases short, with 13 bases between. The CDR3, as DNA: TGTGCCAGCAACCTAGGGGTCGTCTATGGCTACACCTTC. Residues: CASNLGVVYGYTF.

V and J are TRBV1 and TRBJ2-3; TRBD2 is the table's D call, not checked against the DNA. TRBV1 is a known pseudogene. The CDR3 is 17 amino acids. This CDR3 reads CTSSRSNGTIFTDTQYF. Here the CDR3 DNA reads TGCACCAGCAGCCGCTCTAACGGGACTATATTCACAGATACGCAGTATTTT.